The 25 T cell receptor beta chains given below trace back to one sample, sequenced in a study of naive and memory T cell subsets. Both TRBC1 and TRBC2 were covered by a beta constant-region primer of two equimolar oligonucleotides. TCRdb ran MiXCR on the UMI-ligation and nested PCR reads and lists one entry per CDR3 protein. The data hold 65,000 to 85,000 distinct CDR3 sequences, with 10% to 15% observed a single time. Source material: central memory CD4+ T cells from blood. These receptors were collected from a human donor in good health.

This clonotype occurred many times. This chain connects TRBV3-1 to TRBJ2-3; no clear D. Germline CDR1 and CDR2: LGHDT and YNNKEL (reference sequence). This CDR3 spans 14 amino acids. Between the trimmed V and J ends, which lost 1 base and 4 bases, there was a span of 9 bases. The CDR3 region is CASSQVNSADTQYF. In DNA, the CDR3 is TGTGCCAGCAGCCAAGTTAACTCCGCAGATACGCAGTATTTT.

CDR3 in DNA: TGTGCCAGTGGCGCGGGAGTCAATCAGCCCCAGCATTTT. This translates into CASGAGVNQPQHF. This rearrangement joins TRBV19 to TRBJ1-5; D not certain. Trimming left V 8 bases short and J 3 bases short, with 11 bases between. The germline CDR1 and CDR2 sequences are LNHDA and SQIVND (reference sequence). This CDR3 comprises 13 residues.

Note on this clonotype: A much more abundant neighbour one base away suggests this may be a read error. The rearrangement uses TRBV20-1 and TRBJ2-2; D possibly uses TRBD1 or TRBD2 (5 bases each). Trimming stripped 5 bases from V and 4 bases from J, with 17 bases between. Germline CDR1 DFQATT, CDR2 SNEGSKA (reference sequence). CDR3 size: 15 residues. The CDR3: CSAGMLRGATGELFF. Here the CDR3 DNA reads TGCAGTGCTGGCATGCTTAGAGGGGCCACCGGGGAGCTGTTTTTT.

This chain joins TRBV5-1 and TRBJ1-6; 8 bases match TRBD1. In germline, CDR1 is SGHRS, CDR2 YFSETQ. After removal of 4 bases from V and 8 bases from J, the junction contained 8 bases not matched to a gene. This CDR3 contains 15 residues. The CDR3 reads CASSGQGWGDSPLHF. The CDR3 nucleotides are TGCGCCAGCAGCGGACAGGGATGGGGTGATTCACCCCTCCACTTT.

There are a few counts of this clonotype. The chain uses TRBV7-2 and TRBJ2-4; tentatively, D is TRBD2 (7 bases). Per the germline V gene, CDR1 is SGHTA and CDR2 is FQGNSA. V dropped 7 bases and J dropped 7 bases, with 11 bases sitting between them. This CDR3 region has 12 residues. Written as DNA, the CDR3 is TGTGCCAGCAAGGGGGGGGGGAACATTCAGTACTTC. Amino acids: CASKGGGNIQYF.

By share, this clonotype counts as medium-sized. The V and J genes are TRBV20-1 and TRBJ2-3, with TRBD2 matching 8 bases. With 3 bases clipped from V and 3 bases from J, the junction kept 8 bases outside the gene matches. Germline values: CDR1 DFQATT, CDR2 SNEGSKA (reference sequence). The CDR3 totals 15 residues. The DNA for the CDR3 is TGCAGTGCTAGGGGCGGGACTAGTGGGACAGATACGCAGTATTTT. Its protein product is CSARGGTSGTDTQYF.

Written as DNA, the CDR3 is TGTGCCAGCACCCCGCCCGGGACAGGGCGGCGGGGGACCCAGTACTTC. Protein product: CASTPPGTGRRGTQYF. J is TRBJ2-5 and V is TRBV28; 9 bases fit TRBD1. Germline V CDR1 and CDR2: MDHEN, SYDVKM. The ends lost 7 bases at V and 7 bases at J; junction bases unmatched: 16. CDR3 length equals 16 residues.

This clonotype was counted between two and nine times. The genes are TRBV2 and TRBJ2-7; D remains ambiguous. CDR3 size: 12 residues. Trimming stripped 4 bases from V and 6 bases from J, with 10 bases between. The germline V gene encodes CDR1 SNHLY and CDR2 FYNNEI. CDR3: CASSVQGSEQYF. CDR3 sequence (DNA): TGTGCCAGCAGTGTACAAGGTTCCGAGCAGTACTTC.

This clonotype was found many times. J is TRBJ2-6 and V is TRBV7-9, with a possible D match to TRBD1 (5 bases). Germline-derived CDR1 and CDR2 are SEHNR and FQNEAQ (reference sequence). The CDR3 has 16 amino acids. V was pared by 0 bases and J by 4 bases, with 10 bases between. CDR3 DNA sequence: TGTGCCAGCAGCTTAGCCAGGGCTTCCGGGGCCAACGTCCTGACTTTC. Translation gives CASSLARASGANVLTF.

The rearrangement uses TRBV7-2 and TRBJ1-1, with D unclear. Germline V gene sequence: CDR1 SGHTA, CDR2 FQGNSA. V lost 5 bases to trimming and J lost 5 bases, with 15 bases between them. CDR3 length: 14 residues. Here the CDR3 DNA reads TGTGCCAGCAGCCTCCTCCAGGAAAGAACTGAAGCTTTCTTT. It codes for CASSLLQERTEAFF. Full variable domain (remainder filled in from reference TRBV7-2 and TRBJ1-1): GAGVSQSPSNKVTEKGKDVELRCDPISGHTALYWYRQSLGQGLEFLIYFQGNSAPDKSGLPSDRFSAERTGGSVSTLTIQRTQQEDSAVYLCASSLLQERTEAFFGQGTRLTVV.

This clonotype appeared many times. This chain joins TRBV7-8 and TRBJ2-1; 9 bases are shared with TRBD1. Germline V gene data show CDR1 as SGHVS and CDR2 as FQNEAQ. Unmatched junction bases numbered 13, after V lost 5 bases and J lost 5 bases. The CDR3 is 17 amino acids. CDR3 amino acids: CASSQGAWGQGNNEQFF. The CDR3, as DNA: TGTGCCAGCAGCCAAGGGGCCTGGGGACAGGGCAACAATGAGCAGTTCTTC.

This clonotype has just one count. This rearrangement joins TRBV5-4 to TRBJ2-1; 10 bases match TRBD2. Germline loops: CDR1 SGHNT, CDR2 YYREEE (reference sequence). With 1 base clipped from V and 8 bases from J, the junction kept 9 bases outside the gene matches. There are 16 residues in the CDR3. This CDR3 is CASSLWASGRGYEQFF. The CDR3 DNA is TGTGCCAGCAGCTTGTGGGCTAGCGGGAGAGGCTATGAGCAGTTCTTC. Filled out from reference TRBV5-4 and TRBJ2-1, the complete variable domain reads ETGVTQSPTHLIKTRGQQVTLRCSSQSGHNTVSWYQQALGQGPQFIFQYYREEENGRGNFPPRFSGLQFPNYSSELNVNALELDDSALYLCASSLWASGRGYEQFFGPGTRLTVL.

Ten or more counts support this clonotype. The chain employs TRBV20-1 and TRBJ2-4, with D tentatively TRBD2 (5 bases). The CDR3 runs 14 residues. CDR1 and CDR2 from the germline V gene are DFQATT and SNEGSKA (reference sequence). The germline V and J ends were trimmed by 3 bases and 0 bases, with 9 bases remaining between them. CDR3 region: CSAREALAKNIQYF. CDR3 nucleotides: TGCAGTGCTAGGGAGGCGCTAGCCAAAAACATTCAGTACTTC.

This clonotype came up a few times. The chain joins TRBV6-6 to TRBJ2-4, with 7 positions matching TRBD2. This CDR3 contains 13 residues. The V gene's germline CDR1 is MNHNY and CDR2 SVGAGI (reference sequence). The trim removed 4 bases at V and 7 bases at J, leaving 4 bases unmatched. The CDR3 region has the DNA TGTGCCAGCAGTTGGGGGGGGGAGAACATTCAGTACTTC. Encoded protein: CASSWGGENIQYF.

The V and J genes are TRBV19 and TRBJ2-4; 9 bases align to TRBD1. The V gene's germline CDR1 is LNHDA and CDR2 SQIVND (reference sequence). The J segment lost 1 base and the V segment lost 5 bases, leaving 9 bases of the junction unmatched. The CDR3 totals 17 residues. In nucleotides, the CDR3 is TGTGCCAGTAGTGTGAAACAGGGGGCTCTCGCCAAAAACATTCAGTACTTC. Encoded protein: CASSVKQGALAKNIQYF.

The rearrangement uses TRBV19 and TRBJ2-1; D ambiguous. Germline V CDR1 and CDR2: LNHDA, SQIVND (reference sequence). Trimming removed 10 bases at V and 2 bases at J, with 12 bases between. This CDR3 region has 13 residues. CDR3 DNA sequence: TGTGCCACCTCGGCCTTTACCTACAATGAGCAGTTCTTC. The encoded protein is CATSAFTYNEQFF.

Many counts were recorded for this clonotype. The V gene is TRBV24-1, the J gene TRBJ2-5; D may be TRBD2 (5 bases). The CDR3 is 12 residues long. With 1 base removed from V and 11 bases from J, the gap between germline ends came to 10 bases. Germline CDR1 reads KGHDR; CDR2 reads SFDVKD. The CDR3 spells CATSDFEGPQYF. CDR3 nucleotides: TGTGCCACCAGTGATTTTGAGGGCCCACAGTACTTC.

This clonotype was recorded many times. CDR3 DNA: TGCAGCGTCCGGTATCAGGGCGGCCGGGGCCAGTACTTC. Protein product: CSVRYQGGRGQYF. The chain recombines TRBV29-1 with TRBJ2-5; D tentatively reads TRBD1 or TRBD2 (5 bases each). Germline CDR1 is SQVTM and CDR2 is ANQGSEA. There are 13 residues in the CDR3. The V gene lost 6 bases and the J gene lost 10 bases, with 21 bases spanning the gap. The full variable domain, its missing parts supplied by reference TRBV29-1 and TRBJ2-5, is SAVISQKPSRDICQRGTSLTIQCQVDSQVTMMFWYRQQPGQSLTLIATANQGSEATYESGFVIDKFPISRPNLTFSTLTVSNMSPEDSSIYLCSVRYQGGRGQYFGPGTRLLVL.

As regards this clonotype: Given a much more abundant clone one base away, this may be a read error. The chain links TRBV7-8 to TRBJ2-1, with 14 positions matching TRBD2. The V gene end was trimmed by 3 bases and the J gene end by 5 bases; junction bases not matched to a gene: 12. The CDR3 runs 19 residues. From germline, CDR1 is SGHVS and CDR2 FQNEAQ. The CDR3 region is CASSLDSGLAGVKDNEQFF. CDR3 bases: TGTGCCAGCAGCTTGGATTCGGGACTAGCGGGAGTAAAAGACAATGAGCAGTTCTTC. The whole variable domain, remainder taken from reference TRBV7-8 and TRBJ2-1, is GAGVSQSPRYKVAKRGQDVALRCDPISGHVSLFWYQQALGQGPEFLTYFQNEAQLDKSGLPSDRFFAERPEGSVSTLKIQRTQQEDSAVYLCASSLDSGLAGVKDNEQFFGPGTRLTVL.

The rearrangement uses TRBV10-3 and TRBJ1-1, with TRBD1 matching 10 bases. This CDR3 spans 15 amino acids. Germline V lookup: CDR1 ENHRY, CDR2 SYGVKD. J lost 5 bases, V lost 2 bases, and 5 bases had no gene match. CDR3: CAISERDRGQTEAFF. CDR3 nucleotides: TGTGCCATCAGTGAGAGGGACAGGGGCCAAACTGAAGCTTTCTTT.

The chain joins TRBV29-1 to TRBJ2-3; 7 bases align to TRBD1. Germline V gives CDR1 SQVTM, CDR2 ANQGSEA. CDR3 length: 15 amino acids. Unmatched junction bases numbered 11, after V lost 6 bases and J lost 2 bases. CDR3 DNA: TGCAGCGTACGACCCCGGGACAGAGACACAGATACGCAGTATTTT. Translation gives CSVRPRDRDTDTQYF.

For the CDR3, the DNA is TGTGCCAGCAGTTTATCGGCAGGGGGTTTAACTGAAGCTTTCTTT. Its translation is CASSLSAGGLTEAFF. The V and J genes are TRBV28 and TRBJ1-1; 7 bases map to TRBD1. The CDR3 is 15 residues long. The germline V gene encodes CDR1 MDHEN and CDR2 SYDVKM. V was pared by 1 base and J by 5 bases, with 7 bases of the junction left unmatched.

The CDR3 sequence is CASSFVISGSRLAGELFF. CDR3 sequence (DNA): TGTGCCAGCAGCTTTGTAATTAGCGGGAGTCGGCTTGCCGGGGAGCTGTTTTTT. The chain links TRBV7-8 to TRBJ2-2; TRBD2 matches 9 bases. This CDR3 comprises 18 residues. The ends lost 3 bases at V and 6 bases at J; junction bases unmatched: 14. Germline CDR1 is SGHVS and CDR2 is FQNEAQ. The full variable domain, its missing parts supplied by reference TRBV7-8 and TRBJ2-2, is GAGVSQSPRYKVAKRGQDVALRCDPISGHVSLFWYQQALGQGPEFLTYFQNEAQLDKSGLPSDRFFAERPEGSVSTLKIQRTQQEDSAVYLCASSFVISGSRLAGELFFGEGSRLTVL.

This clonotype was counted at least ten times. The J gene is TRBJ2-7, the V gene TRBV7-2, with D perhaps matching TRBD1 or TRBD2 (5 bases each). Looked up from germline, CDR1 is SGHTA and CDR2 is FQGNSA. This CDR3 comprises 15 residues. The ends were cut back, 1 base at V and 6 bases at J, with 16 bases in the middle. In nucleotides, the CDR3 is TGTGCCAGCAGCTTAGGGGTCCGATCCGGGACCGAGCAGTACTTC. Its protein product is CASSLGVRSGTEQYF.

This clonotype was found many times. The chain carries TRBV4-1 and TRBJ2-1, with 12 bases identical to TRBD2. The germline V gene encodes CDR1 MGHRA and CDR2 YSYEKL. The CDR3 covers 18 residues. The trim removed 0 bases at V and 5 bases at J, leaving 8 bases unmatched. CDR3 nucleotide sequence: TGCGCCAGCAGCCAAGATACACAGACTAGCGGGAGTAACAATGAGCAGTTCTTC. This encodes CASSQDTQTSGSNNEQFF.